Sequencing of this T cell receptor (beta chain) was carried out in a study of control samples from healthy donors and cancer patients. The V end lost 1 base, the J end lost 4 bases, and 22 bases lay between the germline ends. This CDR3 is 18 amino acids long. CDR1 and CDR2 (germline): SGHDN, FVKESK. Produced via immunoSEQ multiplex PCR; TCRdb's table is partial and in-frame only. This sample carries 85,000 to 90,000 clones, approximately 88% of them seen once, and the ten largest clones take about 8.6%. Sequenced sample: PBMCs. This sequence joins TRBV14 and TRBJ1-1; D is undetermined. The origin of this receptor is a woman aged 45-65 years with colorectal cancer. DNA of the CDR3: TGTGCCAGCAGCCAAGCCCGACGGAGCAGATGGGTCCCCACTGAAGCTTTCTTT. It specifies CASSQARRSRWVPTEAFF.